Listed below are T cell receptor beta chains from one sample, sequenced in a study of blood T cell repertoires in COVID-19. This table comes from immunoSEQ multiplex PCR, and its TCRdb copy is limited to in-frame clones, with some not included. The sample holds just under 20,000 clones, roughly nine tenths seen once. Sequenced sample: peripheral blood. These receptors were obtained from a human donor with active COVID-19. The donor label of this sample is uncertain. Both conserved end residues are part of each CDR3. The D gene is left open where the match is weak. Some rows mark clone size as missing; the rest say once, few, many or name a class of expanded clone.

CDR3aa: CASSQDPPPGVYNEQFF
CDR3nt: TGCGCCAGCAGCCAAGACCCACCCCCGGGAGTATACAATGAGCAGTTCTTC
v_gene: TRBV4-3
len: 17
d_gene: .
j_gene: TRBJ2-1
abundance: .

CDR3aa: CASKEAGAVYEQYF
CDR3nt: TGTGCCAGTAAGGAGGCAGGAGCCGTCTACGAGCAGTACTTC
v_gene: TRBV19
len: 14
d_gene: .
j_gene: TRBJ2-7
abundance: .

CDR3aa: CASSIAALGGQETQYF
CDR3nt: TGTGCCAGTAGTATAGCGGCACTAGGGGGCCAAGAGACCCAGTACTTC
v_gene: TRBV19
len: 16
d_gene: .
j_gene: TRBJ2-5
abundance: .

CDR3aa: CASSEGRGLWQETQYF
CDR3nt: TGTGCCAGCAGTGAAGGGAGAGGACTGTGGCAAGAGACCCAGTACTTC
v_gene: TRBV6-1
len: 16
d_gene: .
j_gene: TRBJ2-5
abundance: .

CDR3aa: CASSPSSSYEQYF
CDR3nt: TGTGCCAGCAGCCCCTCCAGCTCCTACGAGCAGTACTTC
v_gene: TRBV9
len: 13
d_gene: .
j_gene: TRBJ2-7
abundance: .

CDR3aa: CASPLGDRAAYEQYF
CDR3nt: TGTGCCAGTCCCTTGGGGGACAGGGCGGCCTACGAGCAGTACTTC
v_gene: TRBV19
len: 15
d_gene: TRBD1
j_gene: TRBJ2-7
abundance: .

CDR3aa: CASTLRGEQYF
CDR3nt: TGTGCCAGCACACTACGAGGGGAGCAGTACTTC
v_gene: TRBV7-9
len: 11
d_gene: .
j_gene: TRBJ2-7
abundance: .

CDR3aa: CATSDPGLVGNEQFF
CDR3nt: TGTGCCACCAGTGACCCGGGACTAGTCGGCAATGAGCAGTTCTTC
v_gene: TRBV24-1
len: 15
d_gene: TRBD2
j_gene: TRBJ2-1
abundance: .

CDR3aa: CASSSISVDTEAFF
CDR3nt: TGTGCCAGCAGCTCTATTTCTGTGGACACTGAAGCTTTCTTT
v_gene: TRBV5-5
len: 14
d_gene: .
j_gene: TRBJ1-1
abundance: .

CDR3aa: CASSVTPTENYEQYF
CDR3nt: TGTGCCAGCAGCGTAACCCCGACAGAAAACTACGAGCAGTACTTC
v_gene: TRBV9
len: 15
d_gene: .
j_gene: TRBJ2-7
abundance: .

CDR3aa: CASTRGSQPQHF
CDR3nt: TGTGCCAGCACCAGGGGGAGTCAGCCCCAGCATTTT
v_gene: TRBV2
len: 12
d_gene: TRBD1
j_gene: TRBJ1-5
abundance: once

CDR3aa: CASSQDPLAGGTGELFF
CDR3nt: TGCGCCAGCAGCCAAGATCCTCTAGCGGGAGGCACCGGGGAGCTGTTTTTT
v_gene: TRBV4-3
len: 17
d_gene: TRBD2
j_gene: TRBJ2-2
abundance: .

CDR3aa: CASSLDTTGPQHF
CDR3nt: TGTGCCAGCAGCCTGGACACCACAGGGCCCCAGCATTTT
v_gene: TRBV9
len: 13
d_gene: .
j_gene: TRBJ1-5
abundance: .

CDR3aa: CAWSEKGTGTDTQYF
CDR3nt: TGTGCCTGGAGTGAAAAAGGGACTGGCACAGATACGCAGTATTTT
v_gene: TRBV30
len: 15
d_gene: .
j_gene: TRBJ2-3
abundance: .

CDR3aa: CASSIAGDADTQYF
CDR3nt: TGTGCCAGCAGTATAGCGGGAGATGCAGATACGCAGTATTTT
v_gene: TRBV28
len: 14
d_gene: TRBD2
j_gene: TRBJ2-3
abundance: .

CDR3aa: CASSSESGNTIYF
CDR3nt: TGTGCCAGCAGTAGCGAATCTGGAAACACCATATATTTT
v_gene: TRBV2
len: 13
d_gene: .
j_gene: TRBJ1-3
abundance: .

CDR3aa: CASREPMTTTNEKLFF
CDR3nt: TGTGCCAGCAGAGAACCAATGACAACAACTAATGAAAAACTGTTTTTT
v_gene: TRBV6-1
len: 16
d_gene: .
j_gene: TRBJ1-4
abundance: .

CDR3aa: CAWSKTGRAMGGELFF
CDR3nt: TGTGCCTGGAGCAAGACGGGGAGGGCCATGGGCGGGGAGCTGTTTTTT
v_gene: TRBV30
len: 16
d_gene: TRBD2
j_gene: TRBJ2-2
abundance: once

CDR3aa: CASSPNGASGAHTQYF
CDR3nt: TGTGCCAGTAGCCCAAACGGGGCTAGCGGGGCCCATACGCAGTATTTT
v_gene: TRBV19
len: 16
d_gene: TRBD2
j_gene: TRBJ2-3
abundance: .

CDR3aa: CASSGTAINDQFF
CDR3nt: TGTGCCAGCAGTGGGACTGCCATCAATGATCAGTTCTTC
v_gene: TRBV2
len: 13
d_gene: .
j_gene: TRBJ2-1
abundance: .

CDR3aa: CASSPWRDGELFF
CDR3nt: TGCGCCAGCAGCCCTTGGCGGGATGGGGAGCTGTTTTTT
v_gene: TRBV5-1
len: 13
d_gene: .
j_gene: TRBJ2-2
abundance: .

CDR3aa: CASSETGDYNEQFF
CDR3nt: TGTGCCAGCAGCGAGACAGGGGATTACAATGAGCAGTTCTTC
v_gene: TRBV9
len: 14
d_gene: TRBD1
j_gene: TRBJ2-1
abundance: .

CDR3aa: CASSSGAGTEAFF
CDR3nt: TGTGCCAGCAGTTCGGGCGCGGGCACTGAAGCTTTCTTT
v_gene: TRBV6-6
len: 13
d_gene: .
j_gene: TRBJ1-1
abundance: .

CDR3aa: CASSEAGGNQPQHF
CDR3nt: TGCGCCAGCAGTGAGGCCGGAGGGAATCAGCCCCAGCATTTT
v_gene: TRBV10-2
len: 14
d_gene: .
j_gene: TRBJ1-5
abundance: .

CDR3aa: CASSRSGGDSGTGELFF
CDR3nt: TGTGCCAGCAGCCGGAGTGGGGGGGATAGCGGCACCGGGGAGCTGTTTTTT
v_gene: TRBV14
len: 17
d_gene: TRBD2
j_gene: TRBJ2-2
abundance: .

CDR3aa: CATSPGGYEQYF
CDR3nt: TGTGCCACCAGCCCTGGGGGGTACGAGCAGTACTTC
v_gene: TRBV15
len: 12
d_gene: .
j_gene: TRBJ2-7
abundance: .

CDR3aa: CASSILGTPNYGYTF
CDR3nt: TGTGCCAGCAGCATCTTAGGGACACCGAACTATGGCTACACCTTC
v_gene: TRBV21-1
len: 15
d_gene: .
j_gene: TRBJ1-2
abundance: .